One and the same sample provided the 22 T cell receptor beta chains below, sequenced in a study of graft-versus-host responses after intestinal transplantation. Clones were sequenced by immunoSEQ multiplex PCR, and TCRdb holds only the in-frame ones, with some missing. The sample has roughly 60,000 clones, under 95% seen once. Material: PBMCs, obtained about 120 days after intestinal transplantation. The origin of the receptors is a human patient who received an intestinal transplant, so some T cells may come from the graft donor.

J is TRBJ2-1 and V is TRBV6-1; a weak D match, TRBD2 (6 bases). There are 15 residues in the CDR3. Germline V gene data show CDR1 as MNHNS and CDR2 as SASEGT. The V and J ends lost 1 base and 3 bases respectively, with 10 bases between them. The CDR3 DNA is TGTGCCAGCAGTGAAGGGGGGACTGACTACAATGAGCAGTTCTTC. Translating gives CASSEGGTDYNEQFF.

The V gene is TRBV28, the J gene TRBJ1-5; the D gene is possibly TRBD1 (5 bases). Trimming shortened V by 6 bases and J by 2 bases, and 17 bases separated the two germline ends. This CDR3 contains 16 residues. The germline CDR1 and CDR2 sequences are MDHEN and SYDVKM. CDR3 in DNA: TGTGCCAGCAGCCGAAGTTGGGACGTGGGCAATCAGCCCCAGCATTTT. Protein product: CASSRSWDVGNQPQHF. The whole variable domain, remainder taken from reference TRBV28 and TRBJ1-5, is DVKVTQSSRYLVKRTGEKVFLECVQDMDHENMFWYRQDPGLGLRLIYFSYDVKMKEKGDIPEGYSVSREKKERFSLILESASTNQTSMYLCASSRSWDVGNQPQHFGDGTRLSIL.

The genes are TRBV5-6 and TRBJ1-1; possibly TRBD1 for D (5 bases). This CDR3 contains 16 residues. Trimming pared 1 base from V and 5 bases from J, leaving 18 bases between. CDR1 and CDR2 from the germline V gene are SGHDT and YYEEEE. CDR3 protein: CASSLPSTQGGTEAFF. Written as DNA, the CDR3 is TGTGCCAGCAGCTTGCCGTCGACGCAGGGAGGTACTGAAGCTTTCTTT.

The genes are TRBV28 and TRBJ2-7, with TRBD1 identical over 9 bases. The germline V gene has CDR1 MDHEN and CDR2 SYDVKM. After removal of 3 bases from V and 5 bases from J, the junction contained 5 bases not matched to a gene. The CDR3 loop spans 14 amino acids. CDR3 nucleotide sequence: TGTGCCAGCAGTTTTCGACAGGGGGAACACGAGCAGTACTTC. Its translation is CASSFRQGEHEQYF. The whole variable domain, filled in from reference TRBV28 and TRBJ2-7, reads DVKVTQSSRYLVKRTGEKVFLECVQDMDHENMFWYRQDPGLGLRLIYFSYDVKMKEKGDIPEGYSVSREKKERFSLILESASTNQTSMYLCASSFRQGEHEQYFGPGTRLTVT.

The gene calls are TRBV7-2 and TRBJ2-1; 9 bases fit TRBD2. From germline, CDR1 is SGHTA and CDR2 FQGNSA. The CDR3 contains 15 residues. Germline trimming cut 2 bases from V and 1 base from J; bases unmatched to any gene: 0. CDR3 amino acids: CASSLSGGSYNEQFF. As DNA, the CDR3 is TGTGCCAGCAGCTTAAGCGGGGGGTCCTACAATGAGCAGTTCTTC.

The chain combines TRBV19 with TRBJ2-3, with no clear D. Looked up from germline, CDR1 is LNHDA and CDR2 is SQIVND (reference sequence). Trimming took 2 bases from V and 6 from J, leaving 12 bases between them. The CDR3 consists of 14 residues. This CDR3 reads CASSIRPLTDTQYF. In nucleotides, the CDR3 is TGTGCCAGTAGTATAAGGCCCCTTACCGATACGCAGTATTTT.

This rearrangement joins TRBV5-4 to TRBJ2-1; TRBD2 matches 9 bases. CDR1 and CDR2 from the germline V gene are SGHNT and YYREEE (reference sequence). V shed 0 bases, J shed 10 bases, and the junction held 5 bases outside the gene matches. This CDR3 region has 14 residues. The chain's CDR3 is CASSLVGSGGEQFF. The DNA of the CDR3 is TGTGCCAGCAGCTTGGTCGGTAGCGGGGGAGAGCAGTTCTTC.

The chain recombines TRBV7-9 with TRBJ1-3; 7 nucleotides align to TRBD1. The germline V gene encodes CDR1 SEHNR and CDR2 FQNEAQ (reference sequence). J was trimmed by 2 bases and V by 2 bases; bases with no gene match: 3. CDR3 length: 15 amino acids. CDR3 amino acids: CASSLTTGTGNTIYF. CDR3 nucleotide sequence: TGTGCCAGCAGCTTAACGACAGGGACTGGAAACACCATATATTTT.

The rearrangement uses TRBV4-1 and TRBJ2-5, with a weak D call TRBD2 (6 bases). The J call may be mistaken, given a closer DNA end match to TRBJ2-7. This CDR3 has 14 amino acids. CDR1 is MGHRA, CDR2 YSYEKL, per germline. CDR3 coding DNA: TGCGCCAGCAGCTTGAGACTAGGACCCTACGAGCAGTACTTC. It specifies CASSLRLGPYEQYF.

This chain uses TRBV7-6 with TRBJ2-1; the D gene is possibly TRBD2 (6 bases). Trimming left V 1 base short and J 7 bases short, with 20 bases between. Germline V gene data show CDR1 as SGHVS and CDR2 as FNYEAQ. This CDR3 has 17 residues. The DNA for the CDR3 is TGTGCCAGCAGCTTAGGGTCTGTGAAGGGTCGGGGGAATGAGCAGTTCTTC. Encoded protein: CASSLGSVKGRGNEQFF.

This clone was observed a few times. The rearrangement links TRBV6-5 to TRBJ1-6, with D maybe TRBD1 (5 bases). The germline gives CDR1 MNHEY, CDR2 SVGAGI. V gave up 0 bases and J gave up 14 bases, with 11 bases separating them. The CDR3 runs to 13 residues. The CDR3 region is CASSYSTGGTLHF. CDR3 coding DNA: TGTGCCAGCAGTTACTCCACGGGGGGGACCCTCCACTTT.

This clone came up once. The CDR3 nucleotides read TGTGCCATCAGTGCGACAGGGGGCGTAGGTACCGGGGAGCTGTTTTTT. It is translated as CAISATGGVGTGELFF. The gene calls are TRBV10-3 and TRBJ2-2, with 10 positions matching TRBD1. The length of the CDR3 is 16 residues. From germline, CDR1 is ENHRY and CDR2 SYGVKD. Losses at the gene ends were 4 bases for V and 5 bases for J; bases not matched to a gene: 7.

The chain uses TRBV2 and TRBJ2-5; D might be TRBD2 (5 bases). The length of the CDR3 is 11 residues. V was cut by 9 bases and J by 4 bases, with 9 bases left in between. Germline CDR1 and CDR2: SNHLY and FYNNEI. This CDR3 is CARGVGETQYF. CDR3 nucleotides: TGTGCCAGGGGAGTTGGAGAGACCCAGTACTTC.

A note on this clone: One end of the junction is discordant with germline, which a read error may explain. This specimen includes other DNA sequences encoding the same CDR3. This chain links TRBV6-5 with TRBJ2-7; D not certain. There are 12 residues in the CDR3. Germline V gene lookup returns CDR1 MNHEY and CDR2 SVGAGI. CDR3 bases: TGTGCCAGCAGTGAGCCAGGCTACGAACAGTACTTC. Translating gives CASSEPGYEQYF.

V usage is TRBV6-6 and J usage is TRBJ2-1, with 12 bases matching TRBD2. This CDR3 region has 14 residues. V shed 5 bases, J shed 6 bases, and the junction held 2 bases outside the gene matches. The germline CDR1 and CDR2 sequences are MNHNY and SVGAGI (reference sequence). The CDR3 bases are TGTGCCAGCAGTCTAGCGGGGGGGCTCAATGAGCAGTTCTTC. It yields the protein CASSLAGGLNEQFF.

CDR3: CASSQDGINRYYEQYF. DNA of the CDR3: TGTGCCAGCAGCCAAGATGGTATCAACAGATACTACGAGCAGTACTTC. The chain joins TRBV4-2 to TRBJ2-7; D uncertain. The CDR3 has 16 amino acids. Germline CDR1 is LGHNA and CDR2 is YNFKEQ. Trimming shortened V by 0 bases and J by 3 bases, and 15 bases separated the two germline ends.

The chain uses TRBV19 and TRBJ1-2, with D maybe TRBD1 (5 bases). This CDR3 contains 13 residues. Per the germline V gene, CDR1 is LNHDA and CDR2 is SQIVND (reference sequence). V lost 6 bases to trimming and J lost 5 bases, with 13 bases between them. CDR3 nucleotides: TGTGCCAGTAGGGGGCAGACGGTTTATGGCTACACCTTC. Amino acid sequence: CASRGQTVYGYTF.

This chain joins TRBV6-5 and TRBJ2-7, with 12 positions matching TRBD2. The CDR3 has 15 amino acids. V shed 6 bases and J 2 bases; nucleotides not matched to a gene: 5. Germline V gene data show CDR1 as MNHEY and CDR2 as SVGAGI. This chain's CDR3 is CASRYRLAGAYEQYF. In DNA form, the CDR3 reads TGTGCCAGCAGATACCGACTAGCGGGGGCCTACGAGCAGTACTTC.

This chain uses TRBV7-9 with TRBJ2-3; 8 nucleotides align to TRBD2. CDR1 is SEHNR and CDR2 is FQNEAQ in the germline V gene (reference sequence). Germline trimming cut 1 base from V and 0 bases from J; bases unmatched to any gene: 3. This CDR3 has 16 residues. The CDR3 DNA follows: TGTGCCAGCAGCTTAGGAACTAGCGGTAGCACAGATACGCAGTATTTT. As protein: CASSLGTSGSTDTQYF. Full variable domain (missing parts from reference TRBV7-9 and TRBJ2-3): DTGVSQNPRHKITKRGQNVTFRCDPISEHNRLYWYRQTLGQGPEFLTYFQNEAQLEKSRLLSDRFSAERPKGSFSTLEIQRTEQGDSAMYLCASSLGTSGSTDTQYFGPGTRLTVL.

The chain links TRBV4-2 to TRBJ2-7; 15 positions agree with TRBD2. The V gene end was trimmed by 5 bases and the J gene end by 1 base; junction bases not matched to a gene: 3. CDR1 is LGHNA, CDR2 YNFKEQ, per germline. The CDR3 consists of 16 residues. CDR3 protein: CASSRTSGRGSYEQYF. For the CDR3, the DNA is TGTGCCAGCAGCAGGACTAGCGGGAGGGGTTCCTACGAGCAGTACTTC.

V and J are TRBV10-3 and TRBJ1-6; possibly TRBD1 for D (6 bases). The V end lost 3 bases, the J end lost 2 bases, and 11 bases lay between the germline ends. CDR3 length: 16 amino acids. The V gene's germline CDR1 is ENHRY and CDR2 SYGVKD. In nucleotides, the CDR3 is TGTGCCATCAGTGAAGCAGGGGTCCCCTATAATTCACCCCTCCACTTT. Its translation: CAISEAGVPYNSPLHF.

The rearrangement uses TRBV7-6 and TRBJ2-3; a possible D gene is TRBD2 (6 bases). This CDR3 is 15 amino acids long. The V gene lost 5 bases and the J gene lost 6 bases, with 18 bases spanning the gap. The germline V gene has CDR1 SGHVS and CDR2 FNYEAQ. Here the CDR3 reads CASSIMFSSVDTQYF. CDR3 in DNA: TGTGCCAGCAGCATTATGTTTTCTAGCGTGGATACGCAGTATTTT. Full variable domain (outside the CDR3, taken from reference TRBV7-6 and TRBJ2-3): GAGVSQSPRYKVTKRGQDVALRCDPISGHVSLYWYRQALGQGPEFLTYFNYEAQQDKSGLPNDRFSAERPEGSISTLTIQRTEQRDSAMYRCASSIMFSSVDTQYFGPGTRLTVL.